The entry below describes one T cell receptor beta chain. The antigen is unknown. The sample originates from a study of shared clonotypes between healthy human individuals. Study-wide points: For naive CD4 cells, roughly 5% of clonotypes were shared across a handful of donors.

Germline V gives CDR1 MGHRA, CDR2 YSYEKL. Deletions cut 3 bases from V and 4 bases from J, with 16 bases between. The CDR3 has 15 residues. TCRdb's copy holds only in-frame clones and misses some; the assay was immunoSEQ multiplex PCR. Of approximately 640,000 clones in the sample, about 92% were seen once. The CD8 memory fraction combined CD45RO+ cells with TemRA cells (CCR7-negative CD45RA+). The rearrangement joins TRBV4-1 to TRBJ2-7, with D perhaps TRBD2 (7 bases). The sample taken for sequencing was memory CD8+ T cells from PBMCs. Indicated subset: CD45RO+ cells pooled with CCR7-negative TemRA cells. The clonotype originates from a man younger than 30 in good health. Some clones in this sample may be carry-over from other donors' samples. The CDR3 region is CASSQSRGGSYEQYF. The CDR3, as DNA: TGCGCCAGCAGCCAGTCGAGGGGGGGCTCTTACGAGCAGTACTTC.